This paragraph covers one T cell receptor (beta chain) sequence. What it binds is unknown. The CDR3 totals 13 residues. The trim removed 6 bases at V and 10 bases at J, leaving 9 bases unmatched. These data are taken from a study of T cell responses to AZD1222 COVID-19 vaccine. Study-level points and caveats: Donors in the cohort were predominantly white British and more often female, and clonal diversity was possibly underestimated.

Only in-frame clones appear in the TCRdb table, and some are missing; sequencing was by immunoSEQ multiplex PCR. This sample has 95,000 to 150,000 clones; 92% occur once, and the top ten carry more than 13%. The receptor was derived from an adult in good health. The chain has TRBV12-3 or TRBV12-4 and TRBJ2-1, with TRBD1 matching over 7 bases. The sample consisted of peripheral blood, taken on day 0 of AZD1222 vaccination. The CDR3 region has the DNA TGTGCCAGCAGAGGGACAGAGCTTGGGGAGCAGTTCTTC. It yields the protein CASRGTELGEQFF.